This T cell receptor (beta chain) was identified in a study of cytomegalovirus exposure and HLA in healthy donors. Method: immunoSEQ multiplex PCR; TCRdb's copy keeps in-frame clones and lacks some. The sample has about 73,000 clones, 85% to 90% seen once. Germline V CDR1 and CDR2: LNHDA, SQIVND (reference sequence). Trimming cost V 4 bases and J 3 bases, with 9 bases left between them. This CDR3 comprises 14 residues. This TCR came from a young woman in good health and CMV-seropositive. The sequenced sample was PBMCs. V is TRBV19 and J is TRBJ2-2; D remains ambiguous. The CDR3 sequence is CASSTPSDTGELFF. The CDR3 region has the DNA TGTGCCAGTAGTACGCCCTCGGACACCGGGGAGCTGTTTTTT.